This T cell receptor beta chain was obtained from a study of T cell repertoires in cytomegalovirus infection (dated by TCRdb to between 2018 and 2020). General notes on the study: The peptide stimulations were aimed at well-studied HLA-B-restricted epitopes as well as recently identified HLA-C-restricted CMV epitopes, whose presentation resists viral immunomodulation. Donor HLA type was relevant to the analysis, because carriage of CMV infection together with the matching HLA type was indicated by public TCR beta signatures. Broad study findings and their caveats: The ex vivo response was dominated by HLA-C-restricted CMV-specific TCR beta clonotypes, and the single most frequent clonotype in two of eight donors was supplied by these HLA-C-restricted clonotypes. Carriers of CMV infection plus the relevant HLA type were discriminated by the cumulative frequency of public TCR beta family members in the study cohort and in an independent approximately 350-donor cohort.

The treatment or condition label, read with the paper, signifies: in vitro stimulation with specific CMV peptide epitopes to enrich CMV-specific T cells. V drops 10 bases and J drops 2 bases, leaving 18 bases in between. The CDR3 spans 14 residues, from the cysteine through the phenylalanine. CDR3 DNA is the only sequence kept; it has 42 bases, read in frame from the first base. The germline V gene encodes CDR1 MDHEN and CDR2 SYDVKM. Remarks on this clonotype: Its antigen target is currently unknown. No base quality information exists; no much larger clone differs at one position.

The instrument given in TCRdb is Illumina HiSeq 1500. TCRdb took the public reads, trimmed them with fastp at Q25, ran MiXCR for clone calling and kept in-frame beta chains. Each record represents a unique CDR3 protein, reported with the most common genes and DNA among its rows. Recorded for this sample are a few hundred thousand distinct CDR3 sequences; almost 40% of them occurred a single time. Of the sample, more than 40% is held by the ten largest clones. The TCR originated in a human donor in good health (CMV status not recorded). Some clones in this sample may be carry-over from other donors' samples. The chain uses TRBV28 and TRBJ2-7; the D gene is perhaps TRBD2, from 6 matching bases. The sequencing here drew on cultured PBMCs, taken from culture after CMV antigen stimulation. The CDR3 protein sequence reads: CATRGRSSPYEQYF. The DNA reads TGTGCCACCCGGGGGAGGAGCAGTCCCTACGAGCAGTACTTC.